These 14 T cell receptor beta chains came from one sample sequenced in a study of T cells in Graves' hyperthyroidism and ophthalmopathy. From RNA transcripts, TCR beta CDR3 regions were amplified. RT-PCR in the first round (using the HTBI primer set) targeted the TCR CDR3. One entry per CDR3 protein results from TCRdb running MiXCR on the multiplex PCR reads. The data hold approximately 610,000 distinct CDR3 sequences, with roughly 15% observed a single time. The sequenced sample consisted of blood. These TCRs come from a middle-aged woman with Graves' ophthalmopathy.

This clonotype was recorded many times. Compared with germline, one end of the junction differs, possibly owing to a read error. The CDR3 region has the DNA TGTGCCAGCAGTTACGTCGGGACCTCGGCAGAGGCCCAGTACTTC. Translation: CASSYVGTSAEAQYF. The genes are TRBV6-2 or TRBV6-3 and TRBJ2-5; D possibly uses TRBD1 or TRBD2 (5 bases each). Germline loops: CDR1 MNHEY, CDR2 SVGEGT. This CDR3 contains 15 residues.

In its sample, this clonotype was seen a few times. The gene calls are TRBV6-2 or TRBV6-3 and TRBJ2-5; 8 bases fit TRBD1. The trim removed 6 bases at V and 6 bases at J, leaving 6 bases unmatched. The germline V gene has CDR1 MNHEY and CDR2 SVGEGT. This CDR3 has 13 residues. CDR3 DNA: TGTGCCAGCAGGCCGGACAGGGAGAAGACCCAGTACTTC. It specifies CASRPDREKTQYF.

The sample holds a few counts of this clonotype. The CDR3 DNA follows: TGTGCCAGCAGTTTATCCCGGGGCTATGGCTACACCTTC. Protein product: CASSLSRGYGYTF. The gene calls are TRBV28 and TRBJ1-2; D is unclear. Trimming stripped 1 base from V and 4 bases from J, with 7 bases between. Germline V gene sequence: CDR1 MDHEN, CDR2 SYDVKM. This CDR3 contains 13 residues.

The V gene is TRBV3-1, the J gene TRBJ1-1; no definite D call. The CDR3 is 14 amino acids. In germline, CDR1 is LGHDT, CDR2 YNNKEL (reference sequence). The V and J ends lost 2 bases and 3 bases respectively, with 10 bases between them. CDR3 amino acids: CASSQNSVDTEAFF. The CDR3 region has the DNA TGTGCCAGCAGCCAAAACTCAGTAGACACTGAAGCTTTCTTT.

Many counts were recorded for this clonotype. The gene calls are TRBV5-1 and TRBJ2-2; 9 positions match TRBD2. CDR1 and CDR2 from the germline V gene are SGHRS and YFSETQ. The CDR3 has 16 residues. Trimming took 1 base from V and 5 from J; bases not matched to a gene: 6. The CDR3 nucleotides are TGCGCCAGCAGCTTGTTACTAGCGGGTGAGACCGGGGAGCTGTTTTTT. Translation gives CASSLLLAGETGELFF.

The rearrangement uses TRBV11-1 and TRBJ1-1, with D unclear. Trimming left V 5 bases short and J 1 base short, with 11 bases between. This CDR3 is built from 14 residues. The germline gives CDR1 SGHAT, CDR2 FQDESV (reference sequence). The CDR3 region has the DNA TGTGCCAGCAGCGCATCCCTTCAGAACACTGAAGCTTTCTTT. As protein: CASSASLQNTEAFF.

The chain combines TRBV7-6 with TRBJ2-2; D may be TRBD1 (5 bases). Trimming took off 4 bases at V and 6 bases at J, with 12 bases between the two ends. CDR1 and CDR2 (germline): SGHVS, FNYEAQ. This CDR3 region has 14 residues. The DNA for the CDR3 is TGTGCCAGCAGCTCACAGGAGACGGCCGGGGAGCTGTTTTTT. Protein: CASSSQETAGELFF.

There are a few counts of this clonotype. J is TRBJ1-3 and V is TRBV4-1; D is ambiguous. The CDR3 loop spans 18 amino acids. Trimming took off 0 bases at V and 4 bases at J, with 19 bases between the two ends. The germline gives CDR1 MGHRA, CDR2 YSYEKL. The CDR3 loop reads CASSQDRLSGWAGNTIYF. The CDR3 DNA reads TGCGCCAGCAGCCAAGACAGGCTTTCGGGGTGGGCGGGAAACACCATATATTTT.

This clonotype was seen repeatedly, ten times or more. This sequence joins TRBV5-1 and TRBJ1-2; D is possibly TRBD1 (6 bases). V lost 0 bases to trimming and J lost 0 bases, with 9 bases between them. The CDR3 loop spans 15 amino acids. Germline loops: CDR1 SGHRS, CDR2 YFSETQ. This chain's CDR3 is CASSLVEGANYGYTF. The CDR3 DNA reads TGCGCCAGCAGCTTGGTGGAGGGGGCTAACTATGGCTACACCTTC.

This clonotype was observed at least ten times. V gene TRBV2 combines with J gene TRBJ2-7, with D possibly being TRBD1 (6 bases). The V and J ends lost 3 bases and 3 bases respectively, with 21 bases between them. There are 17 residues in the CDR3. Per the germline V gene, CDR1 is SNHLY and CDR2 is FYNNEI. This chain's CDR3 is CASSEGQFRELGYEQYF. CDR3 nucleotide sequence: TGTGCCAGCAGTGAGGGACAATTCAGGGAGTTGGGCTACGAGCAGTACTTC.

This clonotype was detected many times. This rearrangement joins TRBV29-1 to TRBJ2-5; 8 bases align to TRBD1. Germline V gives CDR1 SQVTM, CDR2 ANQGSEA. The ends lost 4 bases at V and 3 bases at J; junction bases unmatched: 4. There are 13 residues in the CDR3. DNA for the CDR3: TGCAGCGTTGCGGGACAGGCCAAAGAGACCCAGTACTTC. Translation: CSVAGQAKETQYF.

The chain recombines TRBV7-2 with TRBJ2-7, with D perhaps matching TRBD1 (6 bases). Per germline, CDR1 SGHTA and CDR2 FQGNSA. V lost 5 bases and J 5 bases, leaving 10 bases between the germline ends. The CDR3 runs to 12 residues. The CDR3 bases are TGTGCCAGCAGCGTGTACAGGGACGAGCAGTACTTC. Amino acid sequence: CASSVYRDEQYF.

There are a few counts of this clonotype. The chain is built from TRBV4-3 and TRBJ2-7; 8 nucleotides agree with TRBD2. This CDR3 comprises 17 residues. Per germline, CDR1 LGHNA and CDR2 YSLEER. V lost 3 bases to trimming and J lost 0 bases; unmatched junction nucleotides: 10. In DNA, the CDR3 is TGCGCCAGCAGCCAGGGGACTGAGACTAGCGACTCCTACGAGCAGTACTTC. Protein sequence: CASSQGTETSDSYEQYF.

This clonotype was detected ten times or more. This sequence joins TRBV12-3 or TRBV12-4 and TRBJ2-2, with D possibly matching TRBD1 (6 bases). The ends were cut back, 3 bases at V and 5 bases at J, with 13 bases in the middle. The CDR3 runs 15 residues. In DNA, the CDR3 is TGTGCCAGCAGTTTGGTGGGACACGTAACCGGGGAGCTGTTTTTT. It is translated as CASSLVGHVTGELFF.